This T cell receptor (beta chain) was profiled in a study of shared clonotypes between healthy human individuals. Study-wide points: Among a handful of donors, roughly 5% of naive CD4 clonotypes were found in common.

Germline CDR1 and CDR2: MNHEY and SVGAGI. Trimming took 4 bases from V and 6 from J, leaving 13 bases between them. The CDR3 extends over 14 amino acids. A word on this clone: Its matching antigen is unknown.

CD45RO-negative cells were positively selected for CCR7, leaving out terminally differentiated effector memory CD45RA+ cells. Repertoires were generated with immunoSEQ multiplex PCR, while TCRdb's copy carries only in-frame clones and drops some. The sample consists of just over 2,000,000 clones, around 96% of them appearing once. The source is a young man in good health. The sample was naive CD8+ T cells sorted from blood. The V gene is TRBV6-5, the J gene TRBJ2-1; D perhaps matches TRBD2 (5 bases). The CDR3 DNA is TGTGCCAGCAGTTTAGGAGGAGGAGTCAATGAGCAGTTCTTC. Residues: CASSLGGGVNEQFF.